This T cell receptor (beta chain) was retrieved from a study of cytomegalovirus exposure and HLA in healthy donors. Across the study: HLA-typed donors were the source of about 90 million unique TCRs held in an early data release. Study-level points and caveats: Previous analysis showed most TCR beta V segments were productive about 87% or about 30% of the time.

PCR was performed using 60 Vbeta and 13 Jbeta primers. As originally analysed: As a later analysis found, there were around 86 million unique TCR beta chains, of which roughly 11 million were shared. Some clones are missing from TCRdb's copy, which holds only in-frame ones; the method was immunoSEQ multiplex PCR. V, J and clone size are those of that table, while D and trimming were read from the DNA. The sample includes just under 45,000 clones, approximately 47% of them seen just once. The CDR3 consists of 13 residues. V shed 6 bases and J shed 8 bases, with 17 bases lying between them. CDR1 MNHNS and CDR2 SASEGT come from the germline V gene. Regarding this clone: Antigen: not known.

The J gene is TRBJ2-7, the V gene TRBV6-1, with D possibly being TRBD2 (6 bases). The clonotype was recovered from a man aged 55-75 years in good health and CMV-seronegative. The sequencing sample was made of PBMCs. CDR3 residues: CASRAGGTFKQYF. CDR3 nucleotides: TGTGCCAGCAGAGCGGGTGGGACCTTTAAGCAGTACTTC.